Listed here is a single TCR beta chain. The data derive from a study of blood T cell repertoires in COVID-19. Study at large: Both acute and convalescent COVID-19 samples were obtained from the United States, Italy and Spain. The analysed material was cDNA or gDNA that came from T cells, B-cell-depleted T cells, or PBMCs.

Germline CDR1 reads SGHTA; CDR2 reads FQGNSA. This CDR3 spans 13 amino acids. The V gene lost 4 bases and the J gene lost 5 bases, with 11 bases spanning the gap. Per the original data handling: Nucleated cell counts were estimated from reference gene primer amplification. Repertoires were generated with immunoSEQ multiplex PCR, while TCRdb's copy carries only in-frame clones and drops some. V and J calls and clone size come straight from that table; D and trimming were deduced from the DNA. The data contain around 300,000 clones, roughly 90% of them singletons. This clonotype originated in a man between 45 and 60 years old with acute or convalescent COVID-19. Source material: peripheral blood. The chain links TRBV7-2 to TRBJ2-5, with a possible D match to TRBD2 (5 bases). CDR3 protein: CASSSGVMETQYF. CDR3 DNA: TGTGCCAGCAGCTCCGGGGTCATGGAGACCCAGTACTTC.